Below, 5 T cell receptor beta chains from the same sample are listed, as sequenced in a study of blood T cell repertoires in COVID-19. Assay used: immunoSEQ multiplex PCR; TCRdb lists only in-frame clones, some missing. The table has fewer than 100,000 clones, 85% to 90% seen once; the top ten hold around 4.1%. The sample taken for sequencing was peripheral blood. Receptors originate from a man in his 60s with acute or convalescent COVID-19.

The rearrangement links TRBV18 to TRBJ1-1; 7 bases fit TRBD1. Trimming at V came to 3 bases and at J to 0 bases, leaving 10 bases not matched to a gene. Germline V lookup: CDR1 KGHSH, CDR2 LQKENI. The CDR3 covers 17 residues. CDR3: CASSPPRRQGMNTEAFF. As DNA, the CDR3 is TGTGCCAGCTCACCCCCTCGTAGACAGGGAATGAACACTGAAGCTTTCTTT.

V usage is TRBV5-4 and J usage is TRBJ2-3; TRBD2 aligns across 11 bases. V lost 1 base to trimming and J lost 5 bases; unmatched junction nucleotides: 3. The CDR3 spans 15 residues. CDR1 is SGHNT, CDR2 YYREEE, per germline (reference sequence). The CDR3 DNA sequence: TGTGCCAGCAGCTTGAGACTAGCGGGGATAGATACGCAGTATTTT. Protein product: CASSLRLAGIDTQYF. Variable domain in full (rest from reference TRBV5-4 and TRBJ2-3): ETGVTQSPTHLIKTRGQQVTLRCSSQSGHNTVSWYQQALGQGPQFIFQYYREEENGRGNFPPRFSGLQFPNYSSELNVNALELDDSALYLCASSLRLAGIDTQYFGPGTRLTVL.

The sample holds a few counts of this clone. The V gene is TRBV13, the J gene TRBJ1-6; possibly TRBD1 for D (6 bases). The V gene lost 3 bases and the J gene lost 8 bases, with 8 bases spanning the gap. This CDR3 has 13 amino acids. Looked up from germline, CDR1 is PRHDT and CDR2 is FYEKMQ (reference sequence). The CDR3 region is CASSFYRDSPLHF. As DNA, the CDR3 is TGTGCCAGCAGCTTTTACAGGGATTCACCCCTCCACTTT.

This clone has just one count. This rearrangement joins TRBV7-9 to TRBJ2-7; 8 nucleotides agree with TRBD1. The germline V gene has CDR1 SEHNR and CDR2 FQNEAQ (reference sequence). The ends lost 4 bases at V and 0 bases at J; junction bases unmatched: 8. The CDR3 sequence is 16 residues long. CDR3 residues: CASSSRGQAISYEQYF. The CDR3 DNA sequence: TGTGCCAGCAGCTCCAGGGGACAGGCGATCTCCTACGAGCAGTACTTC.

On this clone itself: The junction differs from germline at one of its ends, possibly a read error. The chain uses TRBV30 and TRBJ2-7; 7 bases are shared with TRBD1. This CDR3 is built from 12 residues. Germline V gives CDR1 GTSNPN, CDR2 SVGIG (reference sequence). Here the CDR3 DNA reads TGTGCCTGGAGTGTGTCCGGGTCAGGGGGAAACTTC. Its protein product is CAWSVSGSGGNF. The full variable domain, rest sourced from reference TRBV30 and TRBJ2-7, is SQTIHQWPATLVQPVGSPLSLECTVEGTSNPNLYWYRQAAGRGLQLLFYSVGIGQISSEVPQNLSASRPQDRQFILSSKKLLLSDSGFYLCAWSVSGSGGNFGPGTRLTVT.